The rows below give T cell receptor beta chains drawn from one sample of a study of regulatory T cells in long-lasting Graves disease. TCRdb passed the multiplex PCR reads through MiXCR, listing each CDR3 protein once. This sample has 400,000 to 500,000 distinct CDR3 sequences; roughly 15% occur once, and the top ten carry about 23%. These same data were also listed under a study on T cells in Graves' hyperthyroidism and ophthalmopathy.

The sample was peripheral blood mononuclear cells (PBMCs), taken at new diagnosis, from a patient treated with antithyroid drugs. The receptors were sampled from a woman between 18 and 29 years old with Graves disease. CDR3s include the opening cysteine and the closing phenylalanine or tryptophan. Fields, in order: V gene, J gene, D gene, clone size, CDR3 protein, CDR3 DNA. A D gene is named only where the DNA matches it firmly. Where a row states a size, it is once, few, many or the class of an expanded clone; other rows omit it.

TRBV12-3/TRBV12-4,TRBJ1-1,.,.,CASSSWGGDTEAFF,TGTGCCAGCAGTTCCTGGGGTGGGGACACTGAAGCTTTCTTT
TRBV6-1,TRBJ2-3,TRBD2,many,CASGRTSGITDTQYF,TGTGCCAGCGGGAGGACTAGCGGGATCACAGATACGCAGTATTTT
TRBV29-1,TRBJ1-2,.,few,CSAASQGLYGYTF,TGCAGCGCCGCCTCACAGGGCTTGTATGGCTACACCTTC
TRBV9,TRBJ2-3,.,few,CASSVGSSLSTDTQYF,TGTGCCAGCAGCGTAGGGAGCAGCCTTAGCACAGATACGCAGTATTTT
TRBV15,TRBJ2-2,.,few,CATSRGGGTGELFF,TGTGCCACCAGCAGGGGAGGGGGCACCGGGGAGCTGTTTTTT
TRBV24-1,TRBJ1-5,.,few,CATSDHSCLWAMIQPQHF,TGTGCCACCAGTGATCACTCTTGCCTTTGGGCTATGATCCAGCCCCAGCATTTT
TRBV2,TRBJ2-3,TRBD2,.,CASSEALRAGEDTDTQYF,TGTGCCAGCAGTGAAGCGCTTCGAGCGGGAGAGGACACAGATACGCAGTATTTT
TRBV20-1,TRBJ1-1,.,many,CSAVRGGNTEAFF,TGCAGTGCTGTCCGAGGTGGAAACACTGAAGCTTTCTTT
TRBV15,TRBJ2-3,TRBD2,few,CATSGTSGRADTQYF,TGTGCCACCAGCGGCACTAGCGGGAGAGCAGATACGCAGTATTTT
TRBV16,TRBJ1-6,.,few,CASSQSLGGNSPLHF,TGTGCCAGCAGCCAATCGTTAGGGGGGAATTCACCCCTCCACTTT
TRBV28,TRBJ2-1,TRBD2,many,CASSFVREGWEQFF,TGTGCCAGCAGTTTCGTCCGGGAGGGGTGGGAGCAGTTCTTC
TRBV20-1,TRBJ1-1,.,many,CSAREAEGLIAFF,TGCAGTGCTAGAGAGGCAGAGGGGTTGATAGCTTTCTTT
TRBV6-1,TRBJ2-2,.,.,CASKTSWIGELFF,TGTGCCAGCAAGACAAGTTGGATCGGGGAGCTGTTTTTT
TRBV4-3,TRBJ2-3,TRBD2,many,CASSHQRGARDTQYF,TGCGCCAGCAGCCACCAGCGGGGCGCGCGAGATACGCAGTATTTT
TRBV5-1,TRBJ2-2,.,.,CASSLATGPMGELFF,TGCGCCAGCAGCTTGGCCACAGGGCCGATGGGGGAGCTGTTTTTT
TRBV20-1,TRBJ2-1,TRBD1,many,CSARGQGMSSYNEQFF,TGCAGTGCTAGGGGACAGGGGATGAGCTCCTACAATGAGCAGTTCTTC
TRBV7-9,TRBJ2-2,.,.,CASSLVTAGELFF,TGTGCCAGCAGCTTAGTGACCGCCGGGGAGCTGTTTTTT
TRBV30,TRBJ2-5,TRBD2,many,CAWSVTSGSRETQYF,TGTGCCTGGAGTGTAACTAGCGGTTCGCGGGAGACCCAGTACTTC
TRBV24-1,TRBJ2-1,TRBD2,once,CATSDVGLAGKGGSYNEQFF,TGTGCCACCAGTGATGTGGGACTAGCGGGAAAGGGTGGGTCCTACAATGAGCAGTTCTTC
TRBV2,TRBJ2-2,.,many,CASSSEGGGNTGELFF,TGTGCCAGCAGCTCGGAGGGGGGAGGGAACACCGGGGAGCTGTTTTTT
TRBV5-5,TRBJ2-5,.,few,CASSAGQLQETQYF,TGCGCCAGCAGTGCAGGACAGCTACAAGAGACCCAGTACTTC
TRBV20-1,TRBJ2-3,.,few,CSAPLRGADTQYF,TGCAGTGCTCCCCTGAGGGGTGCAGATACGCAGTATTTT
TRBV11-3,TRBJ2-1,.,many,CASSTTRGGEQFF,TGTGCCAGCAGCACGACTAGGGGAGGTGAGCAGTTCTTC
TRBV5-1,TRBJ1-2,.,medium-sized,CASRPQGHYGYTF,TGTGCCAGCAGACCACAGGGACACTATGGCTACACCTTC
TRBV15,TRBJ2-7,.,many,CATSRQFSNEQYF,TGTGCCACCAGCAGACAGTTCAGTAACGAGCAGTACTTC
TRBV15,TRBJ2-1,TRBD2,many,CATSSGLAGVVDEQFF,TGTGCCACCAGCAGCGGTTTAGCGGGAGTAGTGGATGAGCAGTTCTTC
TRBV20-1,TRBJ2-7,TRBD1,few,CSARSGVGQRGYEQYF,TGCAGTGCTAGGTCGGGTGTGGGACAGAGAGGCTACGAGCAGTACTTC
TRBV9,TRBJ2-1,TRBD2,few,CASSELAGVANEQFF,TGTGCCAGCAGCGAACTAGCGGGAGTTGCAAATGAGCAGTTCTTC
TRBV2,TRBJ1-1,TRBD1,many,CASRLDRGLGMNTEAFF,TGTGCCAGCAGGCTGGACAGGGGGCTTGGAATGAACACTGAAGCTTTCTTT
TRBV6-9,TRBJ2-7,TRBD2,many,CASSYGLAGEQYF,TGTGCCAGCAGTTATGGGCTAGCGGGAGAGCAGTACTTC
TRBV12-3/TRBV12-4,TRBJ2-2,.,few,CASSSFWSGELFF,TGTGCCAGCAGTTCGTTTTGGTCCGGGGAGCTGTTTTTT
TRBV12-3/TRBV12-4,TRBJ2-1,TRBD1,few,CASGLRDSNYNEQFF,TGTGCCAGCGGCCTCCGGGACAGTAACTACAATGAGCAGTTCTTC
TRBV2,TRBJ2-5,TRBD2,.,CASRLSGRRAQYF,TGTGCCAGCAGACTTAGCGGGAGAAGGGCCCAGTACTTC
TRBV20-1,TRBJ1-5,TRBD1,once,CSASPGTANQPQHF,TGCAGTGCTAGTCCCGGGACAGCCAATCAGCCCCAGCATTTT
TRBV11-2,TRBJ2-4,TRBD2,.,CASSPLAGGTKNIQYF,TGTGCCAGCAGCCCACTAGCGGGAGGGACCAAAAACATTCAGTACTTC
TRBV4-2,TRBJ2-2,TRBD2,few,CASSQKGGLAGAGELFF,TGTGCCAGCAGCCAAAAGGGGGGACTAGCGGGAGCCGGGGAGCTGTTTTTT
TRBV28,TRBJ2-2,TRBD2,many,CAIGTSGTTGELFF,TGTGCCATCGGGACTAGCGGGACGACCGGGGAGCTGTTTTTT
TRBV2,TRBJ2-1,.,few,CASSDRLRGVRDEQFF,TGTGCCAGCAGTGATCGGCTGCGGGGAGTTAGGGATGAGCAGTTCTTC
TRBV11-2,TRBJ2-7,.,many,CASSLQSGSSYEQYF,TGTGCCAGCAGCTTACAGTCAGGGTCCTCCTACGAGCAGTACTTC
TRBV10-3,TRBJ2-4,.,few,CAISGRQARRDIQYF,TGTGCCATCAGTGGGCGACAGGCCAGAAGGGACATTCAGTACTTC